The 12 T cell receptor beta chains below come from one sample, sequenced in a study of siplizumab effects on memory and regulatory T cells. The method was immunoSEQ multiplex PCR; TCRdb's version includes in-frame clones alone and lacks a portion of them. Among under 140,000 clones listed, roughly 90% were seen once. Sample: CD4+ T cells sorted from blood. These receptors all stem from a human donor in good health.

This chain connects TRBV7-2 to TRBJ2-5, with TRBD1 as a possible D gene (7 bases). This CDR3 comprises 15 residues. V was cut by 6 bases and J by 4 bases, with 18 bases left in between. Germline values: CDR1 SGHTA, CDR2 FQGNSA. CDR3 coding DNA: TGTGCCAGCAGTCAGGGGGGACTTACATTAGAGACCCAGTACTTC. Its protein product is CASSQGGLTLETQYF. The full variable domain, in which reference TRBV7-2 and TRBJ2-5 provide the parts outside the CDR3, is GAGVSQSPSNKVTEKGKDVELRCDPISGHTALYWYRQSLGQGLEFLIYFQGNSAPDKSGLPSDRFSAERTGGSVSTLTIQRTQQEDSAVYLCASSQGGLTLETQYFGPGTRLLVL.

This chain links TRBV12-5 with TRBJ2-3; TRBD1 might be the D (6 bases). This CDR3 comprises 13 residues. Trimming pared 2 bases from V and 4 bases from J, leaving 7 bases between. Looked up from germline, CDR1 is LGHNT and CDR2 is FRNRAP. This chain's CDR3 is CASGLSGADTQYF. CDR3 coding DNA: TGTGCTAGTGGTTTGTCAGGGGCAGATACGCAGTATTTT.

The chain employs TRBV5-1 and TRBJ2-7; the match to TRBD2 covers 8 bases. Germline V gene lookup returns CDR1 SGHRS and CDR2 YFSETQ. The CDR3 is 14 residues long. With 4 bases clipped from V and 6 bases from J, the junction kept 9 bases outside the gene matches. CDR3 loop: CASSPGGSGGEQYF. CDR3 DNA sequence: TGCGCCAGCAGCCCGGGAGGGTCCGGAGGCGAGCAGTACTTC.

V usage is TRBV7-2 and J usage is TRBJ1-1, with TRBD1 as a possible D gene (5 bases). V dropped 6 bases and J dropped 7 bases, with 15 bases sitting between them. This CDR3 region has 13 residues. CDR1 is SGHTA and CDR2 is FQGNSA in the germline V gene. The chain's CDR3 is CASSIIRGNEAFF. The DNA for the CDR3 is TGTGCCAGCAGTATAATTCGGGGGAATGAAGCTTTCTTT.

V usage is TRBV6-1 and J usage is TRBJ1-1; 7 nucleotides align to TRBD1. Germline CDR1 is MNHNS and CDR2 is SASEGT. J lost 5 bases, V lost 5 bases, and 5 bases had no gene match. The CDR3 loop spans 13 amino acids. CDR3 loop: CASSTQGRTEAFF. In DNA form, the CDR3 reads TGTGCCAGCAGTACACAGGGGCGGACTGAAGCTTTCTTT.

The chain is built from TRBV5-5 and TRBJ2-3; D remains ambiguous. The ends were cut back, 6 bases at V and 3 bases at J, with 20 bases in the middle. The germline gives CDR1 SGHKS, CDR2 YYEKEE (reference sequence). The CDR3 runs to 16 residues. The CDR3, as DNA: TGTGCCAGCACCATCCGAATACTGGACCAAACAGATACGCAGTATTTT. Its protein is CASTIRILDQTDTQYF.

The J gene is TRBJ2-6, the V gene TRBV5-1; a weak D match, TRBD2 (5 bases). The CDR3 is made up of 18 amino acids. Trimming left V 7 bases short and J 0 bases short, with 20 bases between. Germline CDR1 is SGHRS and CDR2 is YFSETQ. The CDR3: CASGFLSNGNSGANVLTF. The CDR3, as DNA: TGCGCCAGCGGGTTTCTCTCGAACGGGAACTCTGGGGCCAACGTCCTGACTTTC. Full variable domain (remainder filled in from reference TRBV5-1 and TRBJ2-6): KAGVTQTPRYLIKTRGQQVTLSCSPISGHRSVSWYQQTPGQGLQFLFEYFSETQRNKGNFPGRFSGRQFSNSRSEMNVSTLELGDSALYLCASGFLSNGNSGANVLTFGAGSRLTVL.

V usage is TRBV11-2 and J usage is TRBJ2-3, with D perhaps matching TRBD1 or TRBD2 (7 bases each). Germline CDR1 SGHAT, CDR2 FQNNGV. Trimming took off 6 bases at V and 8 bases at J, with 27 bases between the two ends. This CDR3 has 17 amino acids. In DNA form, the CDR3 reads TGTGCCAGCAGTTCCCCAAGGGGGCGGGGGTCCTTAGCTACGCAGTATTTT. Translation gives CASSSPRGRGSLATQYF.

The rearrangement joins TRBV2 to TRBJ1-5; 7 bases match TRBD1. Germline V gene data show CDR1 as SNHLY and CDR2 as FYNNEI. The CDR3 is 15 amino acids. The V segment lost 2 bases and the J segment 6 bases; nucleotides outside the gene matches: 7. CDR3 sequence: CASSETGERIQPQHF. The CDR3 DNA sequence: TGTGCCAGCAGTGAAACAGGGGAAAGGATTCAGCCCCAGCATTTT.

J is TRBJ2-1 and V is TRBV7-9; 10 bases match TRBD2. Germline V lookup: CDR1 SEHNR, CDR2 FQNEAQ (reference sequence). The CDR3 sequence is 14 residues long. With V trimmed by 5 bases and J by 7 bases, 5 bases remained unmatched. The CDR3 sequence is CASSISGRGNEQFF. In DNA form, the CDR3 reads TGTGCCAGCAGCATCAGCGGGAGGGGGAATGAGCAGTTCTTC.

The chain combines TRBV6-6 with TRBJ1-5; the D gene is possibly TRBD1 (5 bases). V was clipped by 6 bases and J by 3 bases, with 12 bases between them. Germline values: CDR1 MNHNY, CDR2 SVGAGI (reference sequence). The CDR3 runs 14 residues. The CDR3 sequence is CASSPVGVNQPQHF. Written as DNA, the CDR3 is TGTGCCAGCAGCCCGGTGGGGGTCAATCAGCCCCAGCATTTT.

The chain joins TRBV7-9 to TRBJ2-3, with no clear D. Trimming shortened V by 6 bases and J by 2 bases, and 15 bases separated the two germline ends. Germline loops: CDR1 SEHNR, CDR2 FQNEAQ (reference sequence). The CDR3 is 15 residues long. The CDR3 region is CASRTQLTLTDTQYF. CDR3 sequence (DNA): TGTGCCAGCAGGACCCAACTAACCCTCACAGATACGCAGTATTTT.